This T cell receptor (beta chain) was retrieved from a study of identifying expanded T cells in peripheral blood. Study results and limitations: Over about two and four weeks, about 15 and 19 clones changed, versus roughly 1.2 between replicates. Clone count variance between approximately two-week samples rose with total template count.

No infections or other immune events were documented during collection. The CDR3 length is 16 residues. The V end was cut by 6 bases, the J end by 0 bases, with 15 bases between. CDR1 is LNHNV, CDR2 YYDKDF, per germline (reference sequence). Sequencing was performed with immunoSEQ multiplex PCR; in TCRdb, only in-frame clones are kept and a portion is missing. Of tens of thousands of clones listed, around 88% were seen once; the top ten hold around 4.1%. On this clone: The antigen is not known.

Material: blood. The chain employs TRBV15 and TRBJ2-1; D is possibly TRBD2 (6 bases). The receptor was isolated from a person aged 18 to 75 in good health. CDR3 nucleotide sequence: TGTGCCACCAGTCCGGGAGAAAGAAGCTCCTACAATGAGCAGTTCTTC. This codes for CATSPGERSSYNEQFF. The whole variable domain, filled in from reference TRBV15 and TRBJ2-1, reads DAMVIQNPRYQVTQFGKPVTLSCSQTLNHNVMYWYQQKSSQAPKLLFHYYDKDFNNEADTPDNFQSRRPNTSFCFLDIRSPGLGDTAMYLCATSPGERSSYNEQFFGPGTRLTVL.